Below, 9 T cell receptor beta chains from the same sample are listed, as sequenced in a study of T cell repertoires in cytomegalovirus infection (dated by TCRdb to between 2018 and 2020). Data came from an Illumina HiSeq 1500. TCRdb handled the public reads itself, with Q25 trimming in fastp and clone calling in MiXCR, and kept productive beta chains. Rows merge per CDR3 protein into single entries with the most common DNA and genes. The sample includes roughly 120,000 distinct CDR3 sequences, with over 25% observed a single time. The ten largest clones add up to around 54% of the sample. Antigens for these TCRs are unknown. Per the publication, the treatment or condition label means: in vitro stimulation with specific CMV peptide epitopes to enrich CMV-specific T cells. Sequencing used CD8+ T cells from cultured PBMCs, obtained from culture after CMV antigen stimulation. The receptors derive from a human donor in good health (CMV status not recorded). Some clones in this sample may be carry-over from other donors' samples.

This clonotype was observed once. The J gene is TRBJ2-3, the V gene TRBV7-9, with D perhaps TRBD1 or TRBD2 (6 bases each). The germline gives CDR1 SEHNR, CDR2 FQNEAQ (reference sequence). V dropped 6 bases and J dropped 0 bases, with 13 bases sitting between them. This CDR3 region has 15 residues. CDR3 protein: CASRPWGASTDTQYF. For the CDR3, the DNA is TGTGCCAGCAGGCCATGGGGGGCCAGCACAGATACGCAGTATTTT.

J is TRBJ2-7 and V is TRBV4-1, with D perhaps matching TRBD2 (5 bases). Trimming took off 0 bases at V and 4 bases at J, with 10 bases between the two ends. Per germline, CDR1 MGHRA and CDR2 YSYEKL. This CDR3 is built from 14 residues. The CDR3 sequence is CASSQEPEGYEQYF. Written as DNA, the CDR3 is TGCGCCAGCAGCCAAGAACCTGAGGGATACGAGCAGTACTTC.

This clonotype was seen more than once but under ten times. The CDR3 sequence: CASSEEKAPNSPLHF. CDR3 nucleotide sequence: TGCGCCAGCAGCGAAGAGAAGGCACCTAATTCACCCCTCCACTTT. This sequence joins TRBV5-1 and TRBJ1-6; D call uncertain. V dropped 4 bases and J dropped 6 bases, with 14 bases sitting between them. This CDR3 spans 15 amino acids. Looked up from germline, CDR1 is SGHRS and CDR2 is YFSETQ.

V is TRBV2 and J is TRBJ1-4; D gene unclear. Germline loops: CDR1 SNHLY, CDR2 FYNNEI. The CDR3 extends over 15 amino acids. With 1 base removed from V and 9 bases from J, the gap between germline ends came to 15 bases. The CDR3 here is CASSEGPALSKKLFF. The CDR3, as DNA: TGTGCCAGCAGTGAAGGTCCAGCCCTTTCGAAAAAACTGTTTTTT. The entire variable domain, with the rest obtained from reference TRBV2 and TRBJ1-4, is as follows: EPEVTQTPSHQVTQMGQEVILRCVPISNHLYFYWYRQILGQKVEFLVSFYNNEISEKSEIFDDQFSVERPDGSNFTLKIRSTKLEDSAMYFCASSEGPALSKKLFFGSGTQLSVL.

The chain recombines TRBV19 with TRBJ1-2, with no clear D. CDR3 size: 14 residues. The V end lost 2 bases, the J end lost 2 bases, and 9 bases lay between the germline ends. Germline CDR1 LNHDA, CDR2 SQIVND (reference sequence). The CDR3 coding sequence is TGTGCCAGTAGTATAACTGGATCGAACTATGGCTACACCTTC. The encoded protein is CASSITGSNYGYTF.

Only a few counts were recorded for this clonotype. The chain joins TRBV6-2 or TRBV6-3 to TRBJ1-1; D is unresolved. Germline V lookup: CDR1 MNHEY, CDR2 SVGEGT. Trimming shortened V by 6 bases and J by 1 base, and 9 bases separated the two germline ends. CDR3 length: 13 residues. As DNA, the CDR3 is TGTGCCAGCAGAAACAACGGGAACACTGAAGCTTTCTTT. This gives the protein CASRNNGNTEAFF.

CDR3 sequence: CASSSFERGDQETQYF. The CDR3 coding sequence is TGTGCCAGCAGCTCGTTCGAGCGGGGGGACCAAGAGACCCAGTACTTC. The rearrangement uses TRBV11-2 and TRBJ2-5, with 9 bases lining up with TRBD2. The V segment lost 4 bases and the J segment 0 bases; nucleotides outside the gene matches: 6. CDR3 length equals 16 residues. The germline CDR1 and CDR2 sequences are SGHAT and FQNNGV.

The chain carries TRBV10-3 and TRBJ1-5; no firm D call. Trimming left V 4 bases short and J 4 bases short, with 5 bases between. The CDR3 contains 12 residues. The germline CDR1 and CDR2 sequences are ENHRY and SYGVKD. CDR3 sequence: CAISGDNQPQHF. The CDR3 DNA sequence: TGTGCCATCAGTGGAGATAATCAGCCCCAGCATTTT.

The chain recombines TRBV7-9 with TRBJ2-3; 11 bases map to TRBD1. This CDR3 has 16 amino acids. Germline V gene sequence: CDR1 SEHNR, CDR2 FQNEAQ (reference sequence). The V and J ends lost 5 bases and 4 bases, in that order; junction bases with no gene match: 8. The CDR3 DNA is TGTGCCAGCAGCACGGACAGGGGGCAACGGGCAGATACGCAGTATTTT. It is translated as CASSTDRGQRADTQYF. The variable domain in full, completed from reference TRBV7-9 and TRBJ2-3, reads DTGVSQNPRHKITKRGQNVTFRCDPISEHNRLYWYRQTLGQGPEFLTYFQNEAQLEKSRLLSDRFSAERPKGSFSTLEIQRTEQGDSAMYLCASSTDRGQRADTQYFGPGTRLTVL.